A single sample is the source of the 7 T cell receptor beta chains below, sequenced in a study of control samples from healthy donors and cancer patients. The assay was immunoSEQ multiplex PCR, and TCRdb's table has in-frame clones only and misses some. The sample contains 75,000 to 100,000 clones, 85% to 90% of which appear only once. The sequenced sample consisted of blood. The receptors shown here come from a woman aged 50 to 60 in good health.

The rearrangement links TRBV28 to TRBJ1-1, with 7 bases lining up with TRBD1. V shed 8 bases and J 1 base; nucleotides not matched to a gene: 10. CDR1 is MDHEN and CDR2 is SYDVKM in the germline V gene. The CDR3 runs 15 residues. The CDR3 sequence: CASAPGGGTNTEAFF. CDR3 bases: TGTGCCAGCGCGCCAGGGGGGGGGACGAACACTGAAGCTTTCTTT.

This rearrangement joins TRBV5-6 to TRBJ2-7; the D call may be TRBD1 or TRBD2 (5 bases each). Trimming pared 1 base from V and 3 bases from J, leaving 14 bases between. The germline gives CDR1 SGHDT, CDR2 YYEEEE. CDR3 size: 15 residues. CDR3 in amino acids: CASSLFRVAIYEQYF. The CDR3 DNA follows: TGTGCCAGCAGCTTGTTCAGGGTAGCGATCTACGAGCAGTACTTC.

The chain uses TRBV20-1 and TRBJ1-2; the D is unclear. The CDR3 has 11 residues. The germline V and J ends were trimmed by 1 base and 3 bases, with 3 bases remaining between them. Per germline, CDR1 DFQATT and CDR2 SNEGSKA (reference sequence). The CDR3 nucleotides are TGCAGTGCTAGAGTTGACTATGGCTACACCTTC. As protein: CSARVDYGYTF.

The CDR3 is CASSTGGDEQYF. The CDR3, as DNA: TGTGCCAGCAGTACAGGGGGCGACGAGCAGTACTTC. This rearrangement joins TRBV28 to TRBJ2-7; TRBD1 matches at 9 bases. Germline CDR1 and CDR2: MDHEN and SYDVKM. The CDR3 extends over 12 amino acids. V dropped 5 bases and J dropped 5; count of bases not matched to a gene: 1.

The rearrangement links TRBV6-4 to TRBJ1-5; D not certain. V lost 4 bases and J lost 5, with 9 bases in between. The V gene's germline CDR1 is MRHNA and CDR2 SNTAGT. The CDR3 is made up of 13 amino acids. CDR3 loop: CASSVESDQPQHF. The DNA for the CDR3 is TGTGCCAGCAGTGTTGAGAGTGATCAGCCCCAGCATTTT.

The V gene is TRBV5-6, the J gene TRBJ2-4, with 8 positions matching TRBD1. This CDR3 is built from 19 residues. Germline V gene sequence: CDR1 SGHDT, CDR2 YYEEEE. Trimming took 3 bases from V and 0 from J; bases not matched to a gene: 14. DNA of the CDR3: TGTGCCAGCAGCTGGGGACAGTCCAGGGGGCTTCTAGCCAAAAACATTCAGTACTTC. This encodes CASSWGQSRGLLAKNIQYF.

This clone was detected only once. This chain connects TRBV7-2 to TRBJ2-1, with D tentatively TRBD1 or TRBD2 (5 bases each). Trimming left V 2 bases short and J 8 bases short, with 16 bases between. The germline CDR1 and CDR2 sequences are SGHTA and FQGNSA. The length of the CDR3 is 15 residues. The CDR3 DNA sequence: TGTGCCAGCAGCTTAAGGAGGTCAGGGCCTTATGAGCAGTTCTTC. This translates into CASSLRRSGPYEQFF. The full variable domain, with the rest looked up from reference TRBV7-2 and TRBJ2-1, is GAGVSQSPSNKVTEKGKDVELRCDPISGHTALYWYRQSLGQGLEFLIYFQGNSAPDKSGLPSDRFSAERTGGSVSTLTIQRTQQEDSAVYLCASSLRRSGPYEQFFGPGTRLTVL.